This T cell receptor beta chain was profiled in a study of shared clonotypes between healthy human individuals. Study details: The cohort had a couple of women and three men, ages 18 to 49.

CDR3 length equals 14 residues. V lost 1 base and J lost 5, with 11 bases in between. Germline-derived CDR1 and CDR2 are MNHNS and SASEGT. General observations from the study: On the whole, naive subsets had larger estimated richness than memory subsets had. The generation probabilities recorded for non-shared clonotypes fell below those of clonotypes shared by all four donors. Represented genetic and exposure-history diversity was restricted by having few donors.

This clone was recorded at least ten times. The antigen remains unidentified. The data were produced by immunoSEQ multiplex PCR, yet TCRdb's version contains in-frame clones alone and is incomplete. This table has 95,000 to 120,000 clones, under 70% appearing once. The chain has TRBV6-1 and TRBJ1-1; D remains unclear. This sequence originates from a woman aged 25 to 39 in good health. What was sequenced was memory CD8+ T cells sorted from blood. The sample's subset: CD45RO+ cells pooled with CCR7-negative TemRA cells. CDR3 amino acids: CASSEGTESTEAFF. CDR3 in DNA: TGTGCCAGCAGTGAAGGGACGGAGAGTACTGAAGCTTTCTTT.